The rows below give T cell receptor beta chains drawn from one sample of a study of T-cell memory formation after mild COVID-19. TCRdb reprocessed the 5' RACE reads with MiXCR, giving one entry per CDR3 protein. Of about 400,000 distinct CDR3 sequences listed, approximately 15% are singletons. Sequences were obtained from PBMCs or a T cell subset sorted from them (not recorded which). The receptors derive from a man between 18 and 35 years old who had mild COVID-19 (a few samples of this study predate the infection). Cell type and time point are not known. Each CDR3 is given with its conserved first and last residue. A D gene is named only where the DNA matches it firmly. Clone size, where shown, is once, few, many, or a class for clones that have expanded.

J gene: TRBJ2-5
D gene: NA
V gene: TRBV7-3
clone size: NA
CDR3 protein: CASSTDGQETQYF
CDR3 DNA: TGTGCCAGCAGCACTGACGGTCAAGAGACCCAGTACTTC

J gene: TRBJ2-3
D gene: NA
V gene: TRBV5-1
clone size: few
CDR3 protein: CASSLMGADTQYF
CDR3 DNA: TGCGCCAGCAGCTTGATGGGGGCAGATACGCAGTATTTT

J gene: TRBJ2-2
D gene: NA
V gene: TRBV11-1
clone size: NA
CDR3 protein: CASSLRDWTGELFF
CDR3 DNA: TGTGCCAGCAGTCTTCGAGACTGGACCGGGGAGCTGTTTTTT

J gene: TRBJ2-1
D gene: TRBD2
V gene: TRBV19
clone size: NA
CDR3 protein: CASSIGQRGGYNEQFF
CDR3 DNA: TGTGCCAGTAGTATAGGTCAGCGGGGGGGCTACAATGAGCAGTTCTTC

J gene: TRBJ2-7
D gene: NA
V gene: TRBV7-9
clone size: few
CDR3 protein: CASSFLGRGHYEQYF
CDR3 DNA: TGTGCCAGCAGCTTCCTCGGGAGGGGGCACTACGAGCAGTACTTC

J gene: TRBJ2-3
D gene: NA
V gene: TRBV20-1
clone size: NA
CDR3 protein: CSASIPLGTDTQYF
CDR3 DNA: TGCAGTGCTAGTATACCCCTTGGCACAGATACGCAGTATTTT

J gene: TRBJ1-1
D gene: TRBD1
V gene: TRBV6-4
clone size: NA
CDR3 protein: CASRRQGLNTEAFF
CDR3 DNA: TGTGCCAGCAGGAGACAGGGCTTGAACACTGAAGCTTTCTTT

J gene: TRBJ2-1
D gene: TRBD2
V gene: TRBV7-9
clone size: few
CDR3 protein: CASSTLQSGGTYNEQFF
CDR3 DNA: TGTGCCAGCAGCACCCTCCAGAGCGGGGGAACCTACAATGAGCAGTTCTTC

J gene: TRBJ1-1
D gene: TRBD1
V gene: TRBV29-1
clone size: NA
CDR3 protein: CSVQTGRDTEAFF
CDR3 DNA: TGCAGCGTGCAGACAGGGAGGGACACTGAAGCTTTCTTT

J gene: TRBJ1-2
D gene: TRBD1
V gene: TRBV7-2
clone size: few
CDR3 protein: CASSQDRAVGYTF
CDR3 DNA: TGTGCCAGCAGCCAGGACAGGGCCGTTGGCTACACCTTC

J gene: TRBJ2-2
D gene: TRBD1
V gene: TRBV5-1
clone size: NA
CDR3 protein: CASYDLDRGFSELFF
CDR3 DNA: TGCGCCAGCTACGATTTGGACAGGGGGTTTTCGGAGCTGTTTTTT

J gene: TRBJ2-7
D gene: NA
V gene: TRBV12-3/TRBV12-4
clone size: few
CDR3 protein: CASGGASEQYF
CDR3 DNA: TGTGCCAGCGGGGGGGCCTCCGAGCAGTACTTC

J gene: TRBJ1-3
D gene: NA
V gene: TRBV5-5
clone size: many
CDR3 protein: CASSLGQTSSGNTIYF
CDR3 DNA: TGTGCCAGCAGCTTAGGACAGACGAGCTCTGGAAACACCATATATTTT

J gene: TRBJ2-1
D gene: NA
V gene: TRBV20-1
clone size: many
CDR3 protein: CSARRKDYLQYNEQFF
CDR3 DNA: TGCAGTGCTAGACGTAAGGACTACCTACAATACAATGAGCAGTTCTTC

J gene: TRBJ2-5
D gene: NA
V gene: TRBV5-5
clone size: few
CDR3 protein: CASSLGGFETQYF
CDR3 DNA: TGTGCCAGCAGCTTGGGGGGGTTCGAGACCCAGTACTTC

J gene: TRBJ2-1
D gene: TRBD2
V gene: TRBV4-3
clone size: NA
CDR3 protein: CASSHGLAGGYNEQFF
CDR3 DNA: TGCGCCAGCAGCCACGGCCTAGCGGGGGGGTACAATGAGCAGTTCTTC

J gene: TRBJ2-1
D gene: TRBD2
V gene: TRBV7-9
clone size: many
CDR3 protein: CASSSAGAYNEQFF
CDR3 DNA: TGTGCCAGCAGCTCCGCGGGGGCCTACAATGAGCAGTTCTTC

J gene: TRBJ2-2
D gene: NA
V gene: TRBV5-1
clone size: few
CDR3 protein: CASRQGGQNTGELFF
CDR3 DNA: TGCGCCAGCCGCCAAGGGGGGCAAAACACCGGGGAGCTGTTTTTT

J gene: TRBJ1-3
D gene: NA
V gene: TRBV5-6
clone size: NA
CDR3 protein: CASSSSTSGNTIYF
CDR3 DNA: TGTGCCAGCAGCTCCAGCACCTCTGGAAACACCATATATTTT

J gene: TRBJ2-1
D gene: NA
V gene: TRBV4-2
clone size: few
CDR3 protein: CASSQDRVGVSYNEQFF
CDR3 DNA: TGTGCCAGCAGCCAAGATAGGGTCGGAGTCTCCTACAATGAGCAGTTCTTC

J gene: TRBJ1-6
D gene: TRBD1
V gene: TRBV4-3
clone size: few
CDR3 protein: CASSQDIRTGGGSPLHF
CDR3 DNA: TGCGCCAGCAGCCAAGATATAAGGACAGGGGGTGGGTCACCCCTCCACTTT

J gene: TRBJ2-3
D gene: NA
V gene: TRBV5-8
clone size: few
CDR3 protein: CASSFQNLQDTQYF
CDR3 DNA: TGTGCCAGCAGCTTCCAAAATTTACAAGATACGCAGTATTTT

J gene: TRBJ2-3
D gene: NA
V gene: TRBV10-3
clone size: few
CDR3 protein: CAIGTGATDTQYF
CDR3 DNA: TGTGCCATCGGGACGGGAGCCACAGATACGCAGTATTTT

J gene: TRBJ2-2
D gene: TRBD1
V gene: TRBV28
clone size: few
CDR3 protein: CATRDRGLGTGELFF
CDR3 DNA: TGTGCCACCAGGGACAGGGGGCTCGGCACCGGGGAGCTGTTTTTT

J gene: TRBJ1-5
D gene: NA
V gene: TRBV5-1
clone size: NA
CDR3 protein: CASAPRPGDSNQPQHF
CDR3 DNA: TGCGCCAGCGCCCCTCGTCCGGGTGATAGCAATCAGCCCCAGCATTTT

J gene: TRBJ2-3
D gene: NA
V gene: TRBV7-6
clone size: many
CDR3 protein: CASSLGGQTTDTQYF
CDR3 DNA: TGTGCCAGCAGCCTAGGGGGGCAGACCACAGATACGCAGTATTTT

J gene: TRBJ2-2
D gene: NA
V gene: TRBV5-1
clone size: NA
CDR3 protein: CASSLGLQRSGELFF
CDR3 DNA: TGCGCCAGCAGCTTGGGCCTACAGCGGAGCGGGGAGCTGTTTTTT

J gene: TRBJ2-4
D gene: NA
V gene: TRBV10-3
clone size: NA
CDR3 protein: CAISEHRQPDSLAKNIQYF
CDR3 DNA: TGTGCCATCAGTGAGCATAGACAGCCGGATTCTTTAGCCAAAAACATTCAGTACTTC

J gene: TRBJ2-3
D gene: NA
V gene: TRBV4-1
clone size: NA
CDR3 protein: CASSLKPWLATDTQYF
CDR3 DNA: TGCGCCAGCAGCCTGAAGCCTTGGCTAGCGACAGATACGCAGTATTTT

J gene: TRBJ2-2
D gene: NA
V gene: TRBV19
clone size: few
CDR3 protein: CASSNTPGTGELFF
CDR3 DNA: TGTGCCAGTAGCAACACGCCGGGGACCGGGGAGCTGTTTTTT

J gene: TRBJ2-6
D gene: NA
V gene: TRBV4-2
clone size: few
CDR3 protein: CASSQRLSPGANVLTF
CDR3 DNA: TGTGCCAGCAGCCAGAGACTTTCCCCTGGGGCCAACGTCCTGACTTTC

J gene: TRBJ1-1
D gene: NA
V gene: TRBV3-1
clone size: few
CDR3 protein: CASSPEVENTEAFF
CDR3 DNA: TGTGCCAGCTCGCCGGAGGTTGAGAACACTGAAGCTTTCTTT

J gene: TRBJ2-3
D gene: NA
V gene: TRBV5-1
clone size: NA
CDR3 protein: CASKGGQGTDTQYF
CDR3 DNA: TGCGCCAGCAAGGGAGGACAGGGCACAGATACGCAGTATTTT

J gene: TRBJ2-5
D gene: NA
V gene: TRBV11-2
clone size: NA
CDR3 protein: CASSLRGWQETQYF
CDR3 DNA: TGTGCCAGCAGCTTAAGGGGGTGGCAAGAGACCCAGTACTTC

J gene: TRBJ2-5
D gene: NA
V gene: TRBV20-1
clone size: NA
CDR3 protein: CSARVKSRALVSETQYF
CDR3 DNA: TGCAGTGCTAGAGTCAAAAGTCGGGCATTAGTCTCAGAGACCCAGTACTTC

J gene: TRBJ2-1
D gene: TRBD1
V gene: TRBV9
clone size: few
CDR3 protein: CASSEGTEGYNEQFF
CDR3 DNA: TGTGCCAGCAGCGAAGGGACAGAGGGATACAATGAGCAGTTCTTC

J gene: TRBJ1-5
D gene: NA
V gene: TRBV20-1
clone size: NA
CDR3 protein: CSSMDGGSDQPQHF
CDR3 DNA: TGCAGTTCTATGGACGGGGGCTCGGATCAGCCCCAGCATTTT

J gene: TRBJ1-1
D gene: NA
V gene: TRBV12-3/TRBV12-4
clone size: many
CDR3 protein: CASSLGHANTEAFF
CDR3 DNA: TGTGCCAGCAGTTTGGGACACGCGAACACTGAAGCTTTCTTT

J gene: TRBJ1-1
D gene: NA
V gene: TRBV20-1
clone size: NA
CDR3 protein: CSARDQGRSTEAFF
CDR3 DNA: TGCAGTGCTAGAGATCAGGGGAGAAGCACTGAAGCTTTCTTT

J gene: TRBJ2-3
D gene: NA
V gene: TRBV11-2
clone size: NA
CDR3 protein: CASSSLQGALITDTQYF
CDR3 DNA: TGTGCCAGCAGCTCGTTACAGGGCGCACTTATCACAGATACGCAGTATTTT

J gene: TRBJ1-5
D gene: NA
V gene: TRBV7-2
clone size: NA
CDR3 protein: CASSSVGNSNQPQHF
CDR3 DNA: TGTGCCAGCAGCTCAGTAGGGAATAGCAATCAGCCCCAGCATTTT

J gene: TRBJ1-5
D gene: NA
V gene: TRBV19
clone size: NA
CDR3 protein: CASRRSRDSNQPQHF
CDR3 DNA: TGTGCCAGTAGGAGAAGCCGGGACAGCAATCAGCCCCAGCATTTT

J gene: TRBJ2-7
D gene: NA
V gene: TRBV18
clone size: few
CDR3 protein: CASSPPAGREQYF
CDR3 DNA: TGTGCCAGCTCACCCCCGGCAGGGAGGGAGCAGTACTTC

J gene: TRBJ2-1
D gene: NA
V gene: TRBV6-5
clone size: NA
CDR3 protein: CATTKKVTAVNEQFF
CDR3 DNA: TGTGCCACCACGAAAAAGGTGACAGCCGTGAATGAGCAGTTCTTC

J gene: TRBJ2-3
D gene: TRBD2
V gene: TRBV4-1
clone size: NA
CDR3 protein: CASSQMTSGVADTQYF
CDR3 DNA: TGCGCCAGCAGCCAAATGACTAGCGGGGTGGCAGATACGCAGTATTTT

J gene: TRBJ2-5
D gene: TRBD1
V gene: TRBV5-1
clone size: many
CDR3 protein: CASSFTGGEETQYF
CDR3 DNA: TGCGCCAGCAGCTTCACAGGGGGCGAAGAGACCCAGTACTTC

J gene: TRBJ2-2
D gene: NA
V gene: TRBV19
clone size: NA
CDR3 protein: CASTDRNTGELFF
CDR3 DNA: TGTGCCAGTACTGACAGGAACACCGGGGAGCTGTTTTTT

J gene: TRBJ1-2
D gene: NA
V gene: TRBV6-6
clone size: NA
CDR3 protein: CASSYRVGQGYTF
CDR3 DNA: TGTGCCAGCAGTTACAGGGTGGGACAAGGCTACACCTTC

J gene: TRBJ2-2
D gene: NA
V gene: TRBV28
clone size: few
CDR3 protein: CASSFGGVITGELFF
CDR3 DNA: TGTGCCAGCAGTTTTGGGGGCGTCATCACCGGGGAGCTGTTTTTT